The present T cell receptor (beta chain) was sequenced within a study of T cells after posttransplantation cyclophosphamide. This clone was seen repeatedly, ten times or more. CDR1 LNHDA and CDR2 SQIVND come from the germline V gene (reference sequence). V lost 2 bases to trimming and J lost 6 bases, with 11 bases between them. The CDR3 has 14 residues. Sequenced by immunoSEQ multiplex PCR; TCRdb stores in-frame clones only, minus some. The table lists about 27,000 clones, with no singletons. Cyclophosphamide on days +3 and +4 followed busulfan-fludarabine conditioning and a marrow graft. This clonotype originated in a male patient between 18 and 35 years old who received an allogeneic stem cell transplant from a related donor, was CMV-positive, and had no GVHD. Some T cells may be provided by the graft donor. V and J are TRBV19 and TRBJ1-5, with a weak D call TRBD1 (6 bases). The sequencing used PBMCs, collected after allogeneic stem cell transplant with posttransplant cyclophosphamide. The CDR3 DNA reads TGTGCCAGTAGTATACGGGGGGGCAGTCAGCCCCAGCATTTT. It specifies CASSIRGGSQPQHF.